This T cell receptor beta chain was found in a study of T cell repertoires in cytomegalovirus infection. V lost 6 bases and J lost 1, with 3 bases in between. Germline V lookup: CDR1 MNHNS, CDR2 SASEGT. The CDR3 consists of 11 residues. TCRdb fed the reads into MiXCR, producing one record per CDR3 protein. The table records roughly 630,000 distinct CDR3 sequences, approximately 25% of them present only once. Many counts were recorded for this clonotype. Sequencing was carried out using CD8+ T cells from PBMCs. This clonotype originated in a human donor in good health (CMV status not recorded). Some clones in this sample may be carry-over from other donors' samples. V gene TRBV6-1 combines with J gene TRBJ1-1; D is unresolved. CDR3: CASRPNTEAFF. CDR3 nucleotide sequence: TGTGCCAGCAGGCCGAACACTGAAGCTTTCTTT.